These T cell receptor beta chains were read from a single sample in a study of OX40 agonist ivuxolimab in advanced cancers. Produced via immunoSEQ multiplex PCR; TCRdb's table is partial and in-frame only. The sample lists roughly 64,000 clones; roughly 84% were seen once. The sample in question was CD4+ or CD8+ T cells sorted from blood, obtained in a trial of the OX40 agonist ivuxolimab. All receptors derive from an adult with an advanced solid tumor such as melanoma, head and neck, liver or kidney cancer. Both conserved end residues are part of each CDR3. D genes are given only for firm matches. Size tells how often a clone was seen (once, few, many) or the class of an expanded clone, and some rows leave it out.

J	V	D	size	CDR3	DNA
TRBJ2-7	TRBV25-1	TRBD2	.	CASSDRAGAWEQYF	TGTGCCAGCAGTGATCGAGCGGGAGCTTGGGAGCAGTACTTC
TRBJ1-3	TRBV7-8	TRBD1	.	CASSFDRVSDTIYF	TGTGCCAGCAGCTTCGACAGGGTGTCAGACACCATATATTTT
TRBJ1-5	TRBV4-1	TRBD1	.	CASSQDTGVFQPQHF	TGCGCCAGCAGCCAAGATACAGGGGTGTTTCAGCCCCAGCATTTT
TRBJ2-3	TRBV5-4	.	.	CASSSGGGVPDTQYF	TGTGCCAGCAGCTCCGGTGGAGGGGTCCCAGATACGCAGTATTTT
TRBJ2-1	TRBV27	TRBD1	once	CASSSGQGIENEQFF	TGTGCCAGCAGTTCCGGACAGGGTATAGAGAATGAGCAGTTCTTC
TRBJ2-7	TRBV7-9	TRBD2	.	CASSPGTSGNEQYF	TGTGCCAGCAGCCCCGGGACTAGCGGGAACGAGCAGTACTTC
TRBJ2-1	TRBV10-3	TRBD1	.	CATFRDRGVNEQFF	TGTGCCACTTTCCGGGACAGGGGGGTAAATGAGCAGTTCTTC
TRBJ2-3	TRBV18	TRBD2	.	CASSPTPGGTDTQYF	TGTGCCAGCTCACCCACCCCGGGGGGGACAGATACGCAGTATTTT
TRBJ2-1	TRBV18	.	.	CASSPGTRDEQFF	TGTGCCAGCTCACCAGGGACCCGGGATGAGCAGTTCTTC
TRBJ1-1	TRBV2	.	.	CASILNSGNTEAFF	TGTGCCAGCATCCTGAACTCGGGGAACACTGAAGCTTTCTTT
TRBJ2-5	TRBV5-6	TRBD2	.	CASSHGTSRETQYF	TGTGCCAGCAGTCACGGGACTAGCAGAGAGACCCAGTACTTC
TRBJ2-3	TRBV2	TRBD2	once	CASRLLAGDFDTQYF	TGTGCCAGCAGGCTACTAGCGGGGGACTTTGATACGCAGTATTTT
TRBJ2-7	TRBV28	.	.	CASSLWQGSYEQYF	TGTGCCAGCAGTTTATGGCAGGGATCCTACGAGCAGTACTTC
TRBJ1-5	TRBV4-2	.	.	CASSPGASFDQPQHF	TGTGCCAGCAGTCCCGGGGCCAGTTTTGATCAGCCCCAGCATTTT
TRBJ1-6	TRBV4-2	.	.	CASSREGGGGVSPLHF	TGTGCCAGCAGCCGAGAGGGGGGCGGTGGGGTTTCACCCCTCCACTTT
TRBJ2-3	TRBV5-1	TRBD2	.	CASSWSGGADTQYF	TGCGCCAGCAGCTGGAGCGGGGGGGCAGATACGCAGTATTTT
TRBJ1-1	TRBV5-1	TRBD1	.	CASSLATGQGWGTEAFF	TGCGCCAGCAGCTTGGCCACTGGACAGGGATGGGGCACTGAAGCTTTCTTT
TRBJ2-5	TRBV2	TRBD2	.	CASSARTSGRALGRTQYF	TGTGCCAGCAGTGCCCGGACTAGCGGGAGGGCCTTGGGGCGGACCCAGTACTTC
TRBJ1-4	TRBV12-2	.	.	CASRLFLGQGREKLFF	TGTGCAAGTCGCTTATTTCTGGGACAGGGACGGGAAAAACTGTTTTTT
TRBJ1-1	TRBV12-5	.	.	CASVADLGAEAFF	TGTGCTAGTGTCGCGGACCTTGGGGCTGAAGCTTTCTTT
TRBJ2-3	TRBV7-8	.	.	CASSLLTGGDTQYF	TGTGCCAGCAGCTTACTAACAGGCGGGGATACGCAGTATTTT
TRBJ2-1	TRBV7-9	TRBD2	.	CASSKGLAPNEQFF	TGTGCCAGCAGCAAGGGACTAGCGCCCAATGAGCAGTTCTTC